What follows describes a single TCR beta chain. The sample belongs to a study of blood T cell repertoires in COVID-19. Study overall: Whether acute or convalescent, the COVID-19 samples came from the United States, Italy and Spain. PBMCs, B-cell-depleted T cells, or T cells were the source of the cDNA or gDNA that made up the material.

The germline V gene has CDR1 MGHDK and CDR2 SYGVNS. This CDR3 region has 12 residues. V gave up 7 bases and J gave up 5 bases, with 11 bases separating them. Original processing notes: Estimation of nucleated cell counts was performed using reference gene primer amplification. Clones were read by immunoSEQ multiplex PCR, and TCRdb kept only the in-frame ones, dropping some. That table gives V, J and clone size, and the DNA gave D and trimming. The sample has 160,000 or so clones; over 80% are singletons. The source material was peripheral blood. The V gene is TRBV25-1, the J gene TRBJ2-5; possible D gene TRBD1, 6 bases. The sequence was collected from a woman aged 50 to 60 with acute or convalescent COVID-19. CDR3 region: CASTGQGETQYF. In DNA, the CDR3 is TGTGCCAGCACTGGCCAGGGGGAGACCCAGTACTTC.